This T cell receptor (beta chain) derives from a study of blood T cell repertoires in COVID-19. Some clones are missing from TCRdb's copy, which holds only in-frame ones; the method was immunoSEQ multiplex PCR. Of roughly 450,000 clones listed, about 90% were seen once; the top ten hold about 0.6%. Assignments of participants to cohorts depended upon their own reported clinical history. Either two negative PCRs, clearance, or symptom resolution qualified Cohort 3 donors as recovered. The source is a man aged 18 to 29 who had recovered from COVID-19. Input material: PBMCs or T cells enriched from blood (not recorded which).

CDR3 sequence reads: CASSDSPGGVYGYTF. The CDR3 DNA reads TGTGCCAGCAGTGACTCGCCAGGGGGTGTATATGGCTACACCTTC. This chain connects TRBV6-4 to TRBJ1-2; 7 bases line up with TRBD1. V lost 0 bases and J lost 5; bases outside the gene matches: 6. Germline loops: CDR1 MRHNA, CDR2 SNTAGT. The CDR3 has 15 amino acids.